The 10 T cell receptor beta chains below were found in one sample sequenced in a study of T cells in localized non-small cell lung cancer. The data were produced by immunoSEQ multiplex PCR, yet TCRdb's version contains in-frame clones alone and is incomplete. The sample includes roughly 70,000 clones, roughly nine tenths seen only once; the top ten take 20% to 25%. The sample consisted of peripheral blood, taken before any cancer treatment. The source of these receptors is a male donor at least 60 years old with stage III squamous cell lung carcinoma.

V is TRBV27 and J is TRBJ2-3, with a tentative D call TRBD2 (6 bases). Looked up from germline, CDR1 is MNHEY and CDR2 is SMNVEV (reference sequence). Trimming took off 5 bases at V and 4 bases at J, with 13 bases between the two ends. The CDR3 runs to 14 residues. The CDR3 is CASSSTRRADTQYF. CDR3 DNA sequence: TGTGCCAGCAGTAGTACTAGGAGGGCAGATACGCAGTATTTT.

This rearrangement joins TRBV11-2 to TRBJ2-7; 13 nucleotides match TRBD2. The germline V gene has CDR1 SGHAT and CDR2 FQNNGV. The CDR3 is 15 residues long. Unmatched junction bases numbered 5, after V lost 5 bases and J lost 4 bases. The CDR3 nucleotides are TGTGCCAGCAGCCCCCGGACTAGCGGGGGATACGAGCAGTACTTC. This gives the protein CASSPRTSGGYEQYF.

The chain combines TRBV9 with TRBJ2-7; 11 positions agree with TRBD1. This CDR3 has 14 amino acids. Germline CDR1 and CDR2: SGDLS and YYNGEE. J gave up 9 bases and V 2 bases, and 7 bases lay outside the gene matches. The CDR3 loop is CASSVGDRGNGQYF. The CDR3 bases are TGTGCCAGCAGCGTTGGGGACAGGGGGAATGGGCAGTACTTC.

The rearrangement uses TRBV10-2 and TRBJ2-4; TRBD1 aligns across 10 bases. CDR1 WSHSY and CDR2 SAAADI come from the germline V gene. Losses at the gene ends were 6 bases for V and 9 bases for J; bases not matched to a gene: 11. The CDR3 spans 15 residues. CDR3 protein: CASSPRTGGTGIQYF. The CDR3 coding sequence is TGCGCCAGCAGCCCTAGGACAGGGGGTACGGGCATTCAGTACTTC.

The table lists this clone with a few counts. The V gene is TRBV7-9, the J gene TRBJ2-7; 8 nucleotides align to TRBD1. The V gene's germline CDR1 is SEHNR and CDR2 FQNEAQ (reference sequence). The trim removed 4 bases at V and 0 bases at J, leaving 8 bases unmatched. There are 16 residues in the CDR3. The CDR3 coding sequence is TGTGCCAGCAGCTCCTACGGACAGGGTGGCTCCTACGAGCAGTACGTC. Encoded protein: CASSSYGQGGSYEQYV.

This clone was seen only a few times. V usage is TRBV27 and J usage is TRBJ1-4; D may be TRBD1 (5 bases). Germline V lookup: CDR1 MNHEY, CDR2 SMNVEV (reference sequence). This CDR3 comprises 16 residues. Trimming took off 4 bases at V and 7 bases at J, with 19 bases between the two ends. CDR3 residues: CASSSAQGLGSEKLFF. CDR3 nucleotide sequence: TGTGCCAGCAGTTCAGCCCAGGGTTTGGGATCTGAAAAACTGTTTTTT.

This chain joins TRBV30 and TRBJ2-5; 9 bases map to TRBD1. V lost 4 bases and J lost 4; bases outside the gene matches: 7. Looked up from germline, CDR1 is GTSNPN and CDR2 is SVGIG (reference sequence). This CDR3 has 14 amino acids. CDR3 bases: TGTGCCTGGACCTACGGGACAGGGAGAGAGACCCAGTACTTC. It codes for CAWTYGTGRETQYF.

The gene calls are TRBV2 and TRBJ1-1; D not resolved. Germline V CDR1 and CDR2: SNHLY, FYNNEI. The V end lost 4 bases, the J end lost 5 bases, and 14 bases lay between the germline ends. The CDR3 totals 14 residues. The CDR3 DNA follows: TGTGCCAGCAGTGTTTTCGTCCTCGAGACTGAAGCTTTCTTT. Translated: CASSVFVLETEAFF. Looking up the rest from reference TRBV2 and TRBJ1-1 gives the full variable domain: EPEVTQTPSHQVTQMGQEVILRCVPISNHLYFYWYRQILGQKVEFLVSFYNNEISEKSEIFDDQFSVERPDGSNFTLKIRSTKLEDSAMYFCASSVFVLETEAFFGQGTRLTVV.

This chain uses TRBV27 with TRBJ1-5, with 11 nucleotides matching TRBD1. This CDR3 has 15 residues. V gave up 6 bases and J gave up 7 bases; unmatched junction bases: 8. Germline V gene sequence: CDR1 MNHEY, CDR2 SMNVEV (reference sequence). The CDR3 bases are TGTGCCAGCAGAGGACAGGGGGCCCTTCAGCAGCCCCAGCATTTT. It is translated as CASRGQGALQQPQHF.

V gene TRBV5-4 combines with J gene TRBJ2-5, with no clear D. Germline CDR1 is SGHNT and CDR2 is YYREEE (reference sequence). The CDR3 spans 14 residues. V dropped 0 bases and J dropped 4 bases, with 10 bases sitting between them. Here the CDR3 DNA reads TGTGCCAGCAGCTTGGGCACGGACGGAGAGACCCAGTACTTC. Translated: CASSLGTDGETQYF.